Listed below are T cell receptor beta chains from one sample, sequenced in a study of PD-L1 blockade in urothelial cancer. Only in-frame clones appear in the TCRdb table, and some are missing; sequencing was by immunoSEQ multiplex PCR. This table holds some 45,000 clones, around 82% found once. This sample comprised PBMCs, obtained around atezolizumab (anti-PD-L1) treatment. The source is a man aged 55 to 70 with urothelial cancer. The CDR3 runs from the conserved cysteine through the conserved F or W. A D gene is named only where the DNA matches it firmly. The size field is filled for only some rows; it gives once, few, many or a size class.

v_gene,j_gene,abundance,d_gene,CDR3nt,CDR3aa
TRBV6-6,TRBJ2-7,-,TRBD1,TGTGCCAGCAGTTCCCCGGGACAGCTGAATTACGAGCAGTACTTC,CASSSPGQLNYEQYF
TRBV7-9,TRBJ1-2,once,TRBD1,TGTGCCAGCAGCTTGGAGGGGACAGGGAAAAGGGGGTATGGCTACACCTTC,CASSLEGTGKRGYGYTF
TRBV19,TRBJ2-1,few,-,TGTGCCAGTAGCCGACGGGATGCGAGTGGGTCCTACAATGAGCAGTTCTTC,CASSRRDASGSYNEQFF
TRBV14,TRBJ2-2,-,-,TGTGCCAGCAGCCACCACTGGAACACCGGGGAGCTGTTTTTT,CASSHHWNTGELFF
TRBV29-1,TRBJ1-2,-,TRBD1,TGCAGCGCCTCTGGGTCAGGGGGAGCGGACTATGGCTACACCTTC,CSASGSGGADYGYTF
TRBV5-6,TRBJ2-2,-,-,TGTGCCAGCAGTTTAGTGGTATCAGGGGAGCTGTTTTTT,CASSLVVSGELFF
TRBV19,TRBJ2-2,-,TRBD2,TGTGCCAGTAAGAAAGGACTAGCGGGAGGCGAGGGCACCGGGGAGCTGTTTTTT,CASKKGLAGGEGTGELFF
TRBV28,TRBJ2-1,few,TRBD2,TGTGCCAGCAGTTTCATGTCCGCCGGGGTCTGGCTAGCGGGCGCCTACAATGAGCAGTTCTTC,CASSFMSAGVWLAGAYNEQFF
TRBV15,TRBJ1-1,-,-,TGTGCCACCAGCAGTAGGCAGGATACGTTAAAGGCTGAAGCTTTCTTT,CATSSRQDTLKAEAFF
TRBV7-9,TRBJ1-3,once,-,TGTGCCAGCAGCCTCCCGGACATTACCCAAAACACCATATATTTT,CASSLPDITQNTIYF
TRBV27,TRBJ1-2,-,-,TGTGCCAGCAGTACAACAGGGTACTCTGGCTACACCTTC,CASSTTGYSGYTF
TRBV18,TRBJ2-5,few,TRBD1,TGTGCCAGCTCACGAAATCAGGGGGCTGCAGAGACCCAGTACTTC,CASSRNQGAAETQYF
TRBV29-1,TRBJ2-5,-,TRBD1,TGCAGCGCCTGGGGACAGAAAGACCAAGAGACCCAGTACTTC,CSAWGQKDQETQYF
TRBV27,TRBJ1-4,-,-,TGTGCCAGCAGTTTCAGGGGAAGTTATGAAAAACTGTTTTTT,CASSFRGSYEKLFF
TRBV29-1,TRBJ1-2,-,TRBD1,TGCAGCGTTGTGAAAACCCCCGGGACAGGGCGGTCCGGAGTTTATGGCTACACCTTC,CSVVKTPGTGRSGVYGYTF
TRBV5-6,TRBJ1-4,-,-,TGTGCCAGCAGCTTCGTATCAAGGGGTGAAAAACTGTTTTTT,CASSFVSRGEKLFF
TRBV9,TRBJ2-2,-,-,TGTGCCAGCAGCGTAGGGGGAGGAGGTCCCGGGGAGCTGTTTTTT,CASSVGGGGPGELFF
TRBV5-1,TRBJ1-2,few,TRBD1,TGCGCCAGCAGCTTCCTCTTCGGGACAGGGAACTATGGCTACACCTTC,CASSFLFGTGNYGYTF
TRBV19,TRBJ2-7,-,TRBD1,TGTGCCAGTAGACAACTTGCCGGGACAGGGGTGAACTACGAGCAGTACTTC,CASRQLAGTGVNYEQYF
TRBV30,TRBJ2-3,-,-,TGTGCCTGGAGTGTGGAGCAGAGGGTGGCAGATACGCAGTATTTT,CAWSVEQRVADTQYF
TRBV5-8,TRBJ1-5,-,TRBD1,TGTGCCAGCAGCTTGAGAACAGGGGATCAGCCCCAGCATTTT,CASSLRTGDQPQHF
TRBV6-5,TRBJ2-5,-,TRBD1,TGTGCCAGCAGTCCCGGGACAGATAGGGGGACCCAGTACTTC,CASSPGTDRGTQYF
TRBV28,TRBJ1-5,few,TRBD1,TGTGCCAGCAAACGGCCGGACAGGGAACATCAGCCCCAGCATTTT,CASKRPDREHQPQHF
TRBV28,TRBJ2-5,-,-,TGTGCCAGCAGGGGAGGAGGGTGGGAGACCCAGTACTTC,CASRGGGWETQYF
TRBV28,TRBJ1-5,-,TRBD1,TGTGCCAGCAGTGACAGGGGAAATCAGCCCCAGCATTTT,CASSDRGNQPQHF
TRBV27,TRBJ2-1,once,-,TGTGCCACCACCCGCGGACAGTCCAATGAGCAGTTCTTC,CATTRGQSNEQFF
TRBV28,TRBJ1-1,-,-,TGTGCCAGCAGCTCTGGACAGAACACTGAAGCTTTCTTT,CASSSGQNTEAFF
TRBV28,TRBJ2-1,few,-,TGTGCCAGCAGTCGGGACTTTCCCTACAATGAGCAGTTCTTC,CASSRDFPYNEQFF
TRBV19,TRBJ1-2,-,-,TGTGCCAGTAGCTCTTACACCTCTAACTATGGCTACACCTTC,CASSSYTSNYGYTF
TRBV5-6,TRBJ2-3,-,-,TGTGCCAGCAGCCCCCCACAGGGCCTGTTTGTCACAGATACGCAGTATTTT,CASSPPQGLFVTDTQYF
TRBV11-3,TRBJ2-3,once,-,TGTGCCAGCAGCTTGTCGGGGGTTGGTACAGATACGCAGTATTTT,CASSLSGVGTDTQYF
TRBV2,TRBJ2-1,-,TRBD1,TGTGCCATACCGGGACAGGGAACCTACAATGAGCAGTTCTTC,CAIPGQGTYNEQFF
TRBV29-1,TRBJ1-5,-,-,TGCAGCGTTACGGGGGGCTACAATCAGCCCCAGCATTTT,CSVTGGYNQPQHF
TRBV23-1,TRBJ2-4,-,TRBD1,TGCGCCAGCAGTCATTGGGACAGGGACATTCAGTACTTC,CASSHWDRDIQYF
TRBV11-2,TRBJ2-7,once,TRBD1,TGTGCCAGCACAGGGACAGGGGCAGGGGAGCAGTACTTC,CASTGTGAGEQYF
TRBV15,TRBJ1-1,-,-,TGTGCCACCAGCAGAGATCCGTTGGGGGGCACTGAAGCTTTCTTT,CATSRDPLGGTEAFF
TRBV29-1,TRBJ2-7,-,-,TGCAGCGTTGACAGGGGCTCCTACGAGCAGTACTTC,CSVDRGSYEQYF
TRBV11-2,TRBJ2-1,-,-,TGTGCCAGCAGCTCCTCCCCCTCCTACAATGAGCAGTTCTTC,CASSSSPSYNEQFF
TRBV6-5,TRBJ1-3,-,-,TGTGCCAGCAAAGCGACGGGCTCTGGAAACACCATATATTTT,CASKATGSGNTIYF
TRBV6-1,TRBJ2-3,-,-,TGTGCCAGCCTGCAAGGTAGTTGGAGAACGGATACGCAGTATTTT,CASLQGSWRTDTQYF
TRBV5-1,TRBJ2-1,medium-sized,TRBD1,TGCGCCAGCAGCCCGGACAGGGGATTCTACAATGAGCAGTTCTTC,CASSPDRGFYNEQFF
TRBV19,TRBJ2-1,-,TRBD1,TGTGCCAGTAATCAGGGGGCTGGAATGGATGAGCAGTTCTTC,CASNQGAGMDEQFF
TRBV30,TRBJ2-3,-,TRBD2,TGTGCCTGGACTTTAGCGGGAGGGTCCCCCACAGATACGCAGTATTTT,CAWTLAGGSPTDTQYF
TRBV6-1,TRBJ2-5,-,-,TGTGCCAGCACTAGACCCCTCTTGGGGACCCAGTACTTC,CASTRPLLGTQYF
TRBV7-6,TRBJ2-1,-,-,TGTGCCAGCAGCTCGGCTGGGCGACAGAGCTCCTACAATGAGCAGTTCTTC,CASSSAGRQSSYNEQFF
TRBV7-9,TRBJ2-1,-,TRBD2,TGTGCCAGCAGCAATAGCGGGGGGCACTCCTACAATGAGCAGTTCTTC,CASSNSGGHSYNEQFF
TRBV6-1,TRBJ1-1,-,TRBD1,TGTGCCAGCAGTGATCATCTACCGGGACAGGGGGGAGGGTCTGAAGCTTTCTTT,CASSDHLPGQGGGSEAFF
TRBV5-4,TRBJ1-1,-,-,TGTGCCAGCAGCTCGGGGAGCGGAAGATTAACTGAAGCTTTCTTT,CASSSGSGRLTEAFF
TRBV11-2,TRBJ2-7,-,TRBD2,TGTGCCAGCAGCTTCGAGACTAGCGGTGCCTACGAGCAGTACTTC,CASSFETSGAYEQYF
TRBV10-2,TRBJ1-5,-,-,TGCGCCAGCAGTGAAGCAGGGCCCCAGCATTTT,CASSEAGPQHF
TRBV12-5,TRBJ2-5,-,TRBD1,TGTGCTAGTGGTTCCGGACAGGGCCCCCAAGAGACCCAGTACTTC,CASGSGQGPQETQYF
TRBV5-1,TRBJ2-2,once,-,TGCGCCAGCAGCTTGGAGTGGGGGCCCACCGGGGAGCTGTTTTTT,CASSLEWGPTGELFF
TRBV19,TRBJ2-5,medium-sized,-,TGTGCCAGTAGTTGGAGCTTGGGAGAAGAGACCCAGTACTTC,CASSWSLGEETQYF